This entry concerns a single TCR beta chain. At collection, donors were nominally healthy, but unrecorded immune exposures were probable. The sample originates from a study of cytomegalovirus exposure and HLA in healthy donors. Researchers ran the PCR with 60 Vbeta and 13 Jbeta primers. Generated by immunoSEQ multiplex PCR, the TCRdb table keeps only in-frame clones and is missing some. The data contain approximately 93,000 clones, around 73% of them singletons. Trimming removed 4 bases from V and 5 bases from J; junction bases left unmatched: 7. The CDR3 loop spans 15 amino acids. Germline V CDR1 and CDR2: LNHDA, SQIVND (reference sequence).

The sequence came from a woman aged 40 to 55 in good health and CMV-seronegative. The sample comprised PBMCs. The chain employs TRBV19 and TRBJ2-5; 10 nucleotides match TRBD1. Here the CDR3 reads CASSTKTGGMETQYF. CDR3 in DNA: TGTGCCAGTAGTACGAAGACAGGGGGCATGGAGACCCAGTACTTC.